This TCR beta chain was sequenced during a study of blood T cell repertoires in COVID-19. This CDR3 contains 14 residues. V lost 3 bases, J lost 7 bases, and 15 bases lay in between. Germline-derived CDR1 and CDR2 are LGHNA and YSLEER. Libraries were prepared by immunoSEQ multiplex PCR; TCRdb keeps only in-frame clonotypes and omits some of them. The sample consists of around 280,000 clones, around 86% of them appearing once. This rearrangement joins TRBV4-3 to TRBJ1-2; D is possibly TRBD1 (6 bases). The sequenced sample consisted of peripheral blood. This receptor was taken from an older man with acute or convalescent COVID-19. This CDR3 is CASSQGQTSSGYTF. CDR3 coding DNA: TGCGCCAGCAGCCAGGGACAAACGTCATCTGGCTACACCTTC.